This T cell receptor (beta chain) was sequenced for a study of T cells in Graves' hyperthyroidism and ophthalmopathy. Clinical symptoms, serum thyroxine and TRAb, thyroid ultrasound and orbital computed tomography together formed the diagnostic basis. RNA transcripts were the template for amplifying TCR beta CDR3 regions. HTBI primers drove first-round RT-PCR of the TCR CDR3. Each CDR3 protein is one row after TCRdb ran MiXCR on the multiplex PCR reads. The top ten hold around 8% of the sample, which has roughly 570,000 distinct CDR3 sequences, approximately 44% seen once. Worth noting for this clonotype: Its antigen is not known.

The V end was cut by 6 bases, the J end by 4 bases, with 12 bases between. Germline V lookup: CDR1 SQVTM, CDR2 ANQGSEA. The CDR3 is 12 amino acids. Study-wide results and caveats: Appearing also in blood were most of the thyroid clonotypes expanded above 0.001. Ophthalmopathy was distinguished from stable hyperthyroidism by 13 V-J signatures.

The rearrangement uses TRBV29-1 and TRBJ1-2; TRBD1 might be the D (6 bases). Input material: peripheral blood or thyroid tissue (not recorded which). This TCR derives from a young woman with Graves' hyperthyroidism. This CDR3 reads CSVGGQGYGYTF. CDR3 nucleotides: TGCAGCGTCGGGGGCCAGGGCTATGGCTACACCTTC.